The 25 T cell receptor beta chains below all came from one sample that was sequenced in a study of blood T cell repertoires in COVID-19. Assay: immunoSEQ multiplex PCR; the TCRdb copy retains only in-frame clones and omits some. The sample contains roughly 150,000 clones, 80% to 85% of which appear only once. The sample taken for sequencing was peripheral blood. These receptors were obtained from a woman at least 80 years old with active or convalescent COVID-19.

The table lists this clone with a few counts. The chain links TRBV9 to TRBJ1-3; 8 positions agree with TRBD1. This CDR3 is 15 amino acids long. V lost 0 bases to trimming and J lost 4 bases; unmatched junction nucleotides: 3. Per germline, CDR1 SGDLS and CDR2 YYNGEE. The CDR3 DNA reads TGTGCCAGCAGCGTAGCGCAGGGGGCAGGAAACACCATATATTTT. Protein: CASSVAQGAGNTIYF.

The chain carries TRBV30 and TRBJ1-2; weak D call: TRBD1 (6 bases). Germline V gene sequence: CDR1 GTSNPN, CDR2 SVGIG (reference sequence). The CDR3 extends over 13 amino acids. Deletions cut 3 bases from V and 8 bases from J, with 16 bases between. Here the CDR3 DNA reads TGTGCCTGGAGGCAGGGGACGGCCAGCGGCTACACCTTC. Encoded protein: CAWRQGTASGYTF. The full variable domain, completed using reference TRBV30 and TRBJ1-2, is SQTIHQWPATLVQPVGSPLSLECTVEGTSNPNLYWYRQAAGRGLQLLFYSVGIGQISSEVPQNLSASRPQDRQFILSSKKLLLSDSGFYLCAWRQGTASGYTFGSGTRLTVV.

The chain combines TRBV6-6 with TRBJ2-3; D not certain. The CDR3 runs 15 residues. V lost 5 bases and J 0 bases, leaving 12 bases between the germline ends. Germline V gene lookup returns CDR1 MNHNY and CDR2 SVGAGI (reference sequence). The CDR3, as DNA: TGTGCCAGCAGTCCTATATCAACTAGCACAGATACGCAGTATTTT. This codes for CASSPISTSTDTQYF.

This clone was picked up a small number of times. The CDR3 coding sequence is TGTGCCAGCCTCCGGGGGGGGTACGAGCAGTACTTC. The encoded protein is CASLRGGYEQYF. This rearrangement joins TRBV5-8 to TRBJ2-7, with 8 bases that match TRBD2. Germline V CDR1 and CDR2: SGHTS, YDEGEE. V dropped 7 bases and J dropped 4; count of bases not matched to a gene: 4. The CDR3 totals 12 residues.

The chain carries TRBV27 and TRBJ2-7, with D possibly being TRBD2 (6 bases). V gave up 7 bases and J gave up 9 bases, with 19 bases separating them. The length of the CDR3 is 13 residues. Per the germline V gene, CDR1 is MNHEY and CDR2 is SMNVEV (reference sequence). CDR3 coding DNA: TGTGCCAGCACACCCACTTGGGGAGGTGGGCAGTACTTC. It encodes CASTPTWGGGQYF.

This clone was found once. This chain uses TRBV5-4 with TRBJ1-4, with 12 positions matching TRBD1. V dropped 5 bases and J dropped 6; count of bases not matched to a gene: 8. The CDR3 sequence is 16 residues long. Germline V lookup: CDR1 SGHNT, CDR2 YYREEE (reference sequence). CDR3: CASSSWDRGQDEKLFF. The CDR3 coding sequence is TGTGCCAGCAGTTCTTGGGACAGGGGGCAGGATGAAAAACTGTTTTTT.

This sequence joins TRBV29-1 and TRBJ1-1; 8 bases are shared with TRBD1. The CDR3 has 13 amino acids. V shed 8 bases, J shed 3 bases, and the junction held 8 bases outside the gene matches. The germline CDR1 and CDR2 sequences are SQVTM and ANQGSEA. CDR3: CSSSRGLDTEAFF. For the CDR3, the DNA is TGCAGCTCTTCCAGGGGGCTGGACACTGAAGCTTTCTTT.

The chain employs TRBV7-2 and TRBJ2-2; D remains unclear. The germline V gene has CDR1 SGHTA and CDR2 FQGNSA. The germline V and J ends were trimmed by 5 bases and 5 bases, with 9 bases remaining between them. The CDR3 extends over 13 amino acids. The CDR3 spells CASSPQRTGELFF. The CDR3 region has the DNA TGTGCCAGCAGCCCCCAACGGACCGGGGAGCTGTTTTTT.

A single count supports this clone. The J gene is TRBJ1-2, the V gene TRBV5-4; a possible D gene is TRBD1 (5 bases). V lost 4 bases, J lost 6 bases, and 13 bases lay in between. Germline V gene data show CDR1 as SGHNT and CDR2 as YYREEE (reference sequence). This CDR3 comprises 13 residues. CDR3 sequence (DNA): TGTGCCAGCAGCACCTCGGGGGGGGATGGCTACACCTTC. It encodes CASSTSGGDGYTF.

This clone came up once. The CDR3 reads CASSGTGGGNQPQHF. In DNA form, the CDR3 reads TGTGCCAGTAGTGGAACCGGGGGGGGCAATCAGCCCCAGCATTTT. The J gene is TRBJ1-5, the V gene TRBV19; possible D gene TRBD1, 5 bases. V shed 5 bases and J shed 2 bases, with 13 bases lying between them. The CDR3 extends over 15 amino acids. Germline CDR1 LNHDA, CDR2 SQIVND (reference sequence).

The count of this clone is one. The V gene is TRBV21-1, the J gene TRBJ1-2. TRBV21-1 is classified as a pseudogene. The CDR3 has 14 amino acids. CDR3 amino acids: CASSKVGLNYGYTF. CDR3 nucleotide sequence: TGTGCCAGCAGCAAAGTAGGACTTAACTATGGCTACACCTTC.

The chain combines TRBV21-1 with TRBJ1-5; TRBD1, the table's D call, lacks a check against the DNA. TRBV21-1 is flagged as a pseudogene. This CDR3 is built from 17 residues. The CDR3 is CASSILRTGWDGQPQHF. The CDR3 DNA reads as TGTGCCAGCAGCATCCTCCGGACAGGGTGGGACGGTCAGCCCCAGCATTTT.

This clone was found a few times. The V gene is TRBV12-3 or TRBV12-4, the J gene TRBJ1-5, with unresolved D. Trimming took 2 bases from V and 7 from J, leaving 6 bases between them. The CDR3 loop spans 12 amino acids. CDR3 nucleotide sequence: TGTGCCAGCAGTTTATCCATGCAGCCCCAGCATTTT. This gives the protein CASSLSMQPQHF.

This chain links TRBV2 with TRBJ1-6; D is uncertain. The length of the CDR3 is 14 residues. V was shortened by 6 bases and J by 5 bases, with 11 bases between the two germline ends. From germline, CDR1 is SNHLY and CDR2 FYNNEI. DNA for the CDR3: TGTGCCAGCAGCGTACTGAGGGATAATTCACCCCTCCACTTT. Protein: CASSVLRDNSPLHF.

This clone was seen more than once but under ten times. CDR3 sequence: CASNPGGTTEAFF. The DNA of the CDR3 is TGTGCCAGCAATCCAGGGGGGACCACTGAAGCTTTCTTT. The V call is TRBV12-3 or TRBV12-4, the J call TRBJ1-1; 7 nucleotides match TRBD1. Trimming at V came to 7 bases and at J to 4 bases, leaving 6 bases not matched to a gene. This CDR3 spans 13 amino acids.

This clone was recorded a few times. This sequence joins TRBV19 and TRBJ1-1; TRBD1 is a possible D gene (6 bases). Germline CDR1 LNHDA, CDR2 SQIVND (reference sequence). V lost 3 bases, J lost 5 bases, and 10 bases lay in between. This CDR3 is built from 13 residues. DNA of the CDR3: TGTGCCAGTAGTATGCGGGGGCGAACTGAAGCTTTCTTT. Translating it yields CASSMRGRTEAFF.

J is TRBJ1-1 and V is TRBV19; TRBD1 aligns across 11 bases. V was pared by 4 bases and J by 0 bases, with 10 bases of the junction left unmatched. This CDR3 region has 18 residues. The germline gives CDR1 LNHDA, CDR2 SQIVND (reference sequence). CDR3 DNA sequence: TGTGCCAGTAGTAGAAACGTGGACAGGGGGCACTTGAACACTGAAGCTTTCTTT. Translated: CASSRNVDRGHLNTEAFF.

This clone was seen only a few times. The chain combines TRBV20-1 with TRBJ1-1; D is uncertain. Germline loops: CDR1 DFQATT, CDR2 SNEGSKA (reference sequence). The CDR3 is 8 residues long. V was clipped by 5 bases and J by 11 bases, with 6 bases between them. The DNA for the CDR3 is TGCAGTGCTTCCTATGCTTTCTTT. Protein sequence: CSASYAFF.

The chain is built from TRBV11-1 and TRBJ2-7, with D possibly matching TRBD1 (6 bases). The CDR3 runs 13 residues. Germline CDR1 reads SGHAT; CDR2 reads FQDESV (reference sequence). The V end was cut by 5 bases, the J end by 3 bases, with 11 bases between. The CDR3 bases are TGTGCCAGCAGCACTTGGACAGACTACGAGCAGTACTTC. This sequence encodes CASSTWTDYEQYF. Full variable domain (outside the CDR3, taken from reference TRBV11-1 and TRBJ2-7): EAEVAQSPRYKITEKSQAVAFWCDPISGHATLYWYRQILGQGPELLVQFQDESVVDDSQLPKDRFSAERLKGVDSTLKIQPAELGDSAMYLCASSTWTDYEQYFGPGTRLTVT.

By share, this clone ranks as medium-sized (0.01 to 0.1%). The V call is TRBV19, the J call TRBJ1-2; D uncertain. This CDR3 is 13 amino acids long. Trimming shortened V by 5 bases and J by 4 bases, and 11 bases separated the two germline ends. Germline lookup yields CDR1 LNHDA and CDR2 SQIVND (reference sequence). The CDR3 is CASSPVSLYGYTF. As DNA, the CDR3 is TGTGCCAGTAGTCCTGTATCCCTCTATGGCTACACCTTC.

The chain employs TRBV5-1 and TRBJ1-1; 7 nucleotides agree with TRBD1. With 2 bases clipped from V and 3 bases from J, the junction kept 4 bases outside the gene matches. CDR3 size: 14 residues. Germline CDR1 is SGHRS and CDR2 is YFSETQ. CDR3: CASSFRDSDTEAFF. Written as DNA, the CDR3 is TGCGCCAGCAGCTTTAGGGACAGCGACACTGAAGCTTTCTTT.

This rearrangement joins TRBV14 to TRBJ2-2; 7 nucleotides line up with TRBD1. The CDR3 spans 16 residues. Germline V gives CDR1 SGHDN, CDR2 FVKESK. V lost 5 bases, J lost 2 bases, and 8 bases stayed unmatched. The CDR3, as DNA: TGTGCCAGCAGCTTGAAGACAGGGCCCAACACCGGGGAGCTGTTTTTT. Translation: CASSLKTGPNTGELFF. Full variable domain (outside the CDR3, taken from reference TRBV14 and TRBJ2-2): EAGVTQFPSHSVIEKGQTVTLRCDPISGHDNLYWYRRVMGKEIKFLLHFVKESKQDESGMPNNRFLAERTGGTYSTLKVQPAELEDSGVYFCASSLKTGPNTGELFFGEGSRLTVL.

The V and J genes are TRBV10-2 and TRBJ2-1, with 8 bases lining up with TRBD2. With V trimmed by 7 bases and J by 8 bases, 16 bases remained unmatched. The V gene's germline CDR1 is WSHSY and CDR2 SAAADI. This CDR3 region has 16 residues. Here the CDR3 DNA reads TGCGCCAGCATTCTGGGGACGGGGGGGCCAAAAGATGAGCAGTTCTTC. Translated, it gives CASILGTGGPKDEQFF.

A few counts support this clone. CDR3: CASTTTVGTGELFF. The CDR3 DNA reads as TGTGCCAGCACGACGACAGTCGGCACCGGGGAGCTGTTTTTT. This chain joins TRBV2 and TRBJ2-2; tentative D call: TRBD1 (5 bases). The CDR3 totals 14 residues. In germline, CDR1 is SNHLY, CDR2 FYNNEI. V lost 7 bases to trimming and J lost 4 bases, with 13 bases between them.

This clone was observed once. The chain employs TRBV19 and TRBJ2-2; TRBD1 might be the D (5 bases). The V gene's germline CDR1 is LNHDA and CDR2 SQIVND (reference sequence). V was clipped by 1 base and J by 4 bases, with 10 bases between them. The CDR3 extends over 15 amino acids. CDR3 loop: CASSIGTSTTGELFF. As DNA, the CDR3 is TGTGCCAGTAGTATAGGGACAAGCACCACCGGGGAGCTGTTTTTT. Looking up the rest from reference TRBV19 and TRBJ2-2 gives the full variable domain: DGGITQSPKYLFRKEGQNVTLSCEQNLNHDAMYWYRQDPGQGLRLIYYSQIVNDFQKGDIAEGYSVSREKKESFPLTVTSAQKNPTAFYLCASSIGTSTTGELFFGEGSRLTVL.